The 32 T cell receptor beta chains below were found in one sample sequenced in a study of T cells in Graves' hyperthyroidism and ophthalmopathy. TCR beta CDR3 region amplification was performed from RNA transcripts. The primer set for the first-round RT-PCR of the TCR CDR3 was HTBI. TCRdb reprocessed the multiplex PCR reads via MiXCR and lists one record per CDR3 protein. The table shows around 350,000 distinct CDR3 sequences, with approximately 18% occurring only once. The sequencing input was blood. These receptors were collected from a woman aged 25 to 45 with Graves' hyperthyroidism that later progressed to Graves' ophthalmopathy.

This clonotype was observed a handful of times. One junction end does not reproduce the germline sequence, and a read error may be involved. V usage is TRBV7-7 and J usage is TRBJ2-5; D is possibly TRBD2 (6 bases). This CDR3 region has 14 residues. Germline V gives CDR1 SSHAT, CDR2 FNYEAQ (reference sequence). CDR3 amino acids: CASSPGYRGETQYF. The DNA of the CDR3 is TGTGCTAGCAGCCCAGGGTACCGGGGGGAGACCCAGTACTTC.

In this sample, this clonotype turned up many times. V and J are TRBV29-1 and TRBJ1-2, with D uncertain. The CDR3 is made up of 11 amino acids. Trimming removed 3 bases at V and 2 bases at J, with 4 bases between. Germline CDR1 and CDR2: SQVTM and ANQGSEA. DNA for the CDR3: TGCAGCGTTGACAGAAACTATGGCTACACCTTC. The encoded protein is CSVDRNYGYTF.

With respect to this clonotype: This may come from a read error, since a much larger clone is one base off. The chain employs TRBV20-1 and TRBJ1-1, with 8 nucleotides matching TRBD1. Germline V gene lookup returns CDR1 DFQATT and CDR2 SNEGSKA (reference sequence). The junction had 7 bases not matched to a gene; V was cut back by 7 bases and J by 3 bases. CDR3 size: 13 residues. The CDR3 sequence is CSGRQGYDTEAFF. As DNA, the CDR3 is TGCAGTGGGAGACAGGGGTATGACACTGAAGCTTTCTTT.

In this sample, this clonotype turned up many times. The chain is built from TRBV29-1 and TRBJ1-2; D remains ambiguous. The CDR3 length is 11 residues. V lost 4 bases and J 8 bases, leaving 11 bases between the germline ends. Germline V gives CDR1 SQVTM, CDR2 ANQGSEA. The CDR3 spells CSVVIGWGYTF. The CDR3 DNA sequence: TGCAGCGTTGTTATAGGATGGGGCTACACCTTC.

This clonotype was counted many times. The genes are TRBV9 and TRBJ1-1, with unresolved D. V was shortened by 3 bases and J by 4 bases, with 7 bases between the two germline ends. The CDR3 has 12 residues. CDR1 is SGDLS and CDR2 is YYNGEE in the germline V gene. CDR3 DNA: TGTGCCAGCAGCGGACTGAGCACTGAAGCTTTCTTT. Protein product: CASSGLSTEAFF.

This clonotype has at least ten counts. This rearrangement joins TRBV9 to TRBJ2-3, with D uncertain. This CDR3 has 17 amino acids. Deletions cut 0 bases from V and 1 base from J, with 15 bases between. The V gene's germline CDR1 is SGDLS and CDR2 YYNGEE. The CDR3 sequence: CASSVGDDLGRTDTQYF. CDR3 nucleotide sequence: TGTGCCAGCAGCGTAGGTGATGATTTGGGTCGCACAGATACGCAGTATTTT.

V gene TRBV12-3 or TRBV12-4 combines with J gene TRBJ2-1, with 7 bases fitting TRBD1. There are 17 residues in the CDR3. Trimming removed 4 bases from V and 0 bases from J; junction bases left unmatched: 9. DNA of the CDR3: TGTGCCAGCAGTTCGATTACAGGGGAGAGCTCCTACAATGAGCAGTTCTTC. Its protein product is CASSSITGESSYNEQFF.

The chain is built from TRBV7-9 and TRBJ2-1; TRBD1 is a possible D gene (6 bases). Germline values: CDR1 SEHNR, CDR2 FQNEAQ (reference sequence). V lost 1 base, J lost 9 bases, and 16 bases lay in between. CDR3 length: 15 amino acids. CDR3 nucleotide sequence: TGTGCCAGCAGCTTAGTGGGGACACTTCACAGTGAGCAGTTCTTC. Residues: CASSLVGTLHSEQFF.

This clonotype was recorded many times. This chain uses TRBV20-1 with TRBJ2-1, with D perhaps TRBD1 or TRBD2 (6 bases each). Per the germline V gene, CDR1 is DFQATT and CDR2 is SNEGSKA (reference sequence). Trimming shortened V by 3 bases and J by 12 bases, and 15 bases separated the two germline ends. The CDR3 is 12 amino acids. In nucleotides, the CDR3 is TGCAGTGCTAGGGGGGTGGGGGGCTGGCAGTTCTTC. Translating gives CSARGVGGWQFF.

The chain uses TRBV20-1 and TRBJ2-7, with 9 bases identical to TRBD2. The V gene's germline CDR1 is DFQATT and CDR2 SNEGSKA (reference sequence). This CDR3 contains 16 residues. V was clipped by 0 bases and J by 4 bases; unmatched bases: 10. The CDR3 region has the DNA TGCAGTGCTAGAGATTCGTATAGCGGGAGATTATACGAGCAGTACTTC. Protein: CSARDSYSGRLYEQYF.

This clonotype was detected ten times or more. The chain has TRBV27 and TRBJ2-3; 8 positions match TRBD2. The CDR3 is 16 amino acids. The trim removed 5 bases at V and 2 bases at J, leaving 9 bases unmatched. Germline assignment: CDR1 MNHEY and CDR2 SMNVEV (reference sequence). CDR3 loop: CASSPLTSGATDTQYF. The CDR3, as DNA: TGTGCCAGCAGTCCCCTAACTAGCGGAGCCACAGATACGCAGTATTTT.

The chain recombines TRBV7-2 with TRBJ1-4, with D unclear. The CDR3 totals 15 residues. The ends were cut back, 5 bases at V and 1 base at J, with 11 bases in the middle. Germline loops: CDR1 SGHTA, CDR2 FQGNSA. CDR3 nucleotides: TGTGCCAGCAGCCCCTCGCGGGGAACTAATGAAAAACTGTTTTTT. Translated, it gives CASSPSRGTNEKLFF.

This chain uses TRBV4-2 with TRBJ1-4, with a possible D match to TRBD1 (5 bases). Trimming cost V 4 bases and J 4 bases, with 16 bases left between them. The CDR3 totals 16 residues. Germline V CDR1 and CDR2: LGHNA, YNFKEQ. The chain's CDR3 is CASSPKEEGFNEKLFF. The CDR3 DNA follows: TGTGCCAGCAGCCCCAAGGAGGAGGGGTTTAATGAAAAACTGTTTTTT.

On this clonotype itself: A read error may be the cause here, since a much bigger clone is one base away. The rearrangement joins TRBV11-2 to TRBJ2-3; D tentatively fits TRBD1 or TRBD2 (6 bases each). CDR1 is SGHAT and CDR2 is FQNNGV in the germline V gene. This CDR3 is 15 amino acids long. Trimming cost V 1 base and J 4 bases, with 12 bases left between them. The CDR3 spells CASSLGGAFADTQYF. The CDR3, as DNA: TGTGCCAGCAGCTTAGGGGGGGCGTTCGCAGATACGCAGTATTTT.

This rearrangement joins TRBV28 to TRBJ2-5; TRBD2 aligns across 10 bases. The CDR3 has 15 amino acids. Trimming cost V 4 bases and J 5 bases; bases outside gene matches: 7. The germline CDR1 and CDR2 sequences are MDHEN and SYDVKM. CDR3 in amino acids: CASSSGTSDLETQYF. The CDR3 bases are TGTGCCAGCAGTTCCGGGACTAGCGATTTGGAGACCCAGTACTTC.

This clonotype was observed many times. V usage is TRBV11-2 and J usage is TRBJ1-2; D gene uncertain. This CDR3 spans 13 amino acids. The V end was cut by 1 base, the J end by 6 bases, with 9 bases between. Germline values: CDR1 SGHAT, CDR2 FQNNGV. The CDR3 here is CASSLVIGDGYTF. In nucleotides, the CDR3 is TGTGCCAGCAGCTTAGTAATCGGGGATGGCTACACCTTC. Full variable domain (missing parts from reference TRBV11-2 and TRBJ1-2): EAGVAQSPRYKIIEKRQSVAFWCNPISGHATLYWYQQILGQGPKLLIQFQNNGVVDDSQLPKDRFSAERLKGVDSTLKIQPAKLEDSAVYLCASSLVIGDGYTFGSGTRLTVV.

Note on this clonotype: One end of the junction varies from germline; a read error may be responsible. The rearrangement uses TRBV10-3 and TRBJ2-3; TRBD1 matches 8 bases. This CDR3 comprises 17 residues. Germline V gives CDR1 ENHRY, CDR2 SYGVKD. The CDR3 is CGISGNPATGVPDTQYF. The CDR3 nucleotides read TGTGGCATCAGCGGAAACCCGGCGACAGGGGTGCCAGATACGCAGTATTTT.

The chain couples TRBV19 to TRBJ1-1, with 8 bases matching TRBD1. The trim removed 8 bases at V and 1 base at J, leaving 9 bases unmatched. The CDR3 is 15 residues long. CDR1 LNHDA and CDR2 SQIVND come from the germline V gene (reference sequence). CDR3 DNA sequence: TGTGCCAGTTCGGACCAGGGGGCTGCGAACACTGAAGCTTTCTTT. It encodes CASSDQGAANTEAFF.

In its sample, this clonotype was seen many times. The V and J genes are TRBV7-2 and TRBJ1-6; 8 bases are a match to TRBD1. Germline assignment: CDR1 SGHTA and CDR2 FQGNSA. The CDR3 length is 16 residues. The V segment lost 5 bases and the J segment 0 bases; nucleotides outside the gene matches: 3. The CDR3 DNA is TGTGCCAGCAGCCGGACAGGGAGCTCCTATAATTCACCCCTCCACTTT. It translates to CASSRTGSSYNSPLHF.

The genes are TRBV20-1 and TRBJ2-7; D is unresolved. This CDR3 is 14 amino acids long. Germline lookup yields CDR1 DFQATT and CDR2 SNEGSKA (reference sequence). Deletions cut 0 bases from V and 1 base from J, with 10 bases between. As DNA, the CDR3 is TGCAGTGCTAGAGATCCAGGCACTTCCTACGAGCAGTACTTC. Translating gives CSARDPGTSYEQYF.

This clonotype was observed many times. V gene TRBV11-2 combines with J gene TRBJ1-1; 8 nucleotides line up with TRBD1. This CDR3 is 16 amino acids long. Germline V CDR1 and CDR2: SGHAT, FQNNGV. The V gene end was trimmed by 2 bases and the J gene end by 3 bases; junction bases not matched to a gene: 8. The CDR3 DNA reads TGTGCCAGCAGCTTACGGCAGGGGGCTTCTCACACTGAAGCTTTCTTT. Translating it yields CASSLRQGASHTEAFF.

This clonotype was counted only a few times. J is TRBJ1-1 and V is TRBV5-1, with unresolved D. Germline CDR1 reads SGHRS; CDR2 reads YFSETQ. This CDR3 region has 14 residues. Trimming left V 1 base short and J 0 bases short, with 7 bases between. The CDR3 nucleotides read TGCGCCAGCAGCTTGTCAGGAATGAACACTGAAGCTTTCTTT. Its protein is CASSLSGMNTEAFF. The complete variable domain, with remaining parts taken from reference TRBV5-1 and TRBJ1-1, reads KAGVTQTPRYLIKTRGQQVTLSCSPISGHRSVSWYQQTPGQGLQFLFEYFSETQRNKGNFPGRFSGRQFSNSRSEMNVSTLELGDSALYLCASSLSGMNTEAFFGQGTRLTVV.

This clonotype appeared many times. The CDR3 region is CSELEGATDTQYF. CDR3 DNA sequence: TGCAGTGAACTGGAGGGAGCCACAGATACGCAGTATTTT. The J gene is TRBJ2-3, the V gene TRBV20-1, with a weak D call TRBD2 (6 bases). V was shortened by 7 bases and J by 2 bases, with 13 bases between the two germline ends. Germline CDR1 DFQATT, CDR2 SNEGSKA (reference sequence). The CDR3 covers 13 residues.

This chain connects TRBV6-1 to TRBJ2-7, with TRBD2 identical over 13 bases. Trimming removed 2 bases from V and 4 bases from J; junction bases left unmatched: 8. CDR3 size: 17 residues. Germline CDR1 is MNHNS and CDR2 is SASEGT. For the CDR3, the DNA is TGTGCCAGCAGTGAATACGATCAGGGACTAGCGGGATACGAGCAGTACTTC. It specifies CASSEYDQGLAGYEQYF.

This chain connects TRBV20-1 to TRBJ2-7; D is undetermined. This CDR3 comprises 14 residues. Germline loops: CDR1 DFQATT, CDR2 SNEGSKA (reference sequence). Deletions cut 0 bases from V and 0 bases from J, with 9 bases between. The CDR3: CSARDEGVSYEQYF. The DNA for the CDR3 is TGCAGTGCTAGAGATGAAGGCGTCTCCTACGAGCAGTACTTC.

This clonotype was seen ten or more times. The genes are TRBV27 and TRBJ1-6; 7 bases map to TRBD1. Germline values: CDR1 MNHEY, CDR2 SMNVEV (reference sequence). Losses at the gene ends were 4 bases for V and 9 bases for J; bases not matched to a gene: 9. The CDR3 sequence is 15 residues long. Written as DNA, the CDR3 is TGTGCCAGCAGTTCTCAACAGGGGATAACTTCACCCCTCCACTTT. It is translated as CASSSQQGITSPLHF.

Many counts were recorded for this clonotype. The chain recombines TRBV28 with TRBJ2-7; TRBD2 aligns across 7 bases. The germline V gene has CDR1 MDHEN and CDR2 SYDVKM. V trimming: 1 base; J trimming: 3 bases; junction bases outside the gene matches: 3. The CDR3 extends over 14 amino acids. The CDR3 protein is CASSLSGGIYEQYF. In nucleotides, the CDR3 is TGTGCCAGCAGTTTATCGGGGGGAATCTACGAGCAGTACTTC.

This clonotype was detected only a few times. V usage is TRBV19 and J usage is TRBJ1-1, with 9 nucleotides matching TRBD1. V trimming: 7 bases; J trimming: 6 bases; junction bases outside the gene matches: 9. Germline loops: CDR1 LNHDA, CDR2 SQIVND (reference sequence). This CDR3 has 14 amino acids. This chain's CDR3 is CASNLGTGIAEAFF. The CDR3 DNA follows: TGTGCCAGTAACCTCGGGACAGGGATTGCTGAAGCTTTCTTT.

The CDR3 DNA reads TGCGCCAGCAGCCAAAGGGTTGGCGTGTCGGTGTTTGAGCAGTTCTTC. Protein: CASSQRVGVSVFEQFF. The V and J genes are TRBV4-1 and TRBJ2-1; D is unclear. The CDR3 is 16 amino acids. Trimming stripped 2 bases from V and 9 bases from J, with 20 bases between. Germline loops: CDR1 MGHRA, CDR2 YSYEKL.

This chain joins TRBV20-1 and TRBJ2-1; weak D call: TRBD2 (6 bases). CDR1 is DFQATT and CDR2 is SNEGSKA in the germline V gene (reference sequence). The CDR3 length is 15 residues. The V gene lost 4 bases and the J gene lost 5 bases, with 18 bases spanning the gap. The CDR3 reads CSATRVGTADNEQFF. The CDR3 bases are TGCAGTGCTACCAGAGTAGGGACTGCAGACAATGAGCAGTTCTTC.

This clonotype was seen ten or more times. The CDR3 nucleotides read TGCAGTGCTCAGCCAGGGGGAACGAACACTGAAGCTTTCTTT. It translates to CSAQPGGTNTEAFF. The gene calls are TRBV20-1 and TRBJ1-1; 7 bases agree with TRBD1. Trimming removed 5 bases from V and 1 base from J; junction bases left unmatched: 7. The CDR3 extends over 14 amino acids. Germline CDR1 reads DFQATT; CDR2 reads SNEGSKA (reference sequence).

The V and J genes are TRBV12-3 or TRBV12-4 and TRBJ2-3; 10 bases map to TRBD2. The CDR3 contains 15 residues. J was trimmed by 5 bases and V by 5 bases; bases with no gene match: 7. CDR3: CASSLTPSGGDTQYF. The CDR3, as DNA: TGTGCCAGCAGTCTAACTCCTAGCGGGGGAGATACGCAGTATTTT.